This T cell receptor (beta chain) originates from a study of shared clonotypes between healthy human individuals. Study-level findings and limits: A generally larger estimated richness was seen in naive subsets than in memory subsets.

Naive CD8 isolation took CD45RO-negative cells positively selected for CCR7 and excluded terminally differentiated effector memory CD45RA+ cells. Produced via immunoSEQ multiplex PCR; TCRdb's table is partial and in-frame only. Among 1.5 million to 2.5 million clones, roughly 95% were seen once, and the ten largest hold roughly 1%. On this clone: Antigen specificity is unknown.

V was clipped by 5 bases and J by 0 bases, with 17 bases between them. Germline CDR1 is LNHNV and CDR2 is YYDKDF (reference sequence). The CDR3 contains 16 residues. Sequenced material: naive CD8+ T cells sorted from blood. The TCR sequence derives from a man aged 18-30 years in good health. This chain connects TRBV15 to TRBJ2-7; D gene unclear. The CDR3 coding sequence is TGTGCCACCAGCCCCCTTACCGTGGAGTCCTCCTACGAGCAGTACTTC. Encoded protein: CATSPLTVESSYEQYF.